This record looks at one T cell receptor beta chain sequence and its context. Its antigen is unknown. Germline V CDR1 and CDR2: LNHDA, SQIVND (reference sequence). Trimming took off 5 bases at V and 8 bases at J, with 10 bases between the two ends. CDR3 length equals 12 residues. These data are taken from a study of PD-1 blockade in classical Hodgkin lymphoma. Produced via immunoSEQ multiplex PCR; TCRdb's table is partial and in-frame only. The sample contains approximately 98,000 clones, about 88% of which appear only once. Points from the study as a whole: Complete responders showed a baseline diversity that resembled the diversity of newly diagnosed patients. Baseline TCR diversity was reportedly lower in newly diagnosed patients than in healthy donors. It was reported as lower still in relapsed/refractory patients. Patients excluded were those beginning nivolumab under 1 year after ASCT. Whereas CD4+ TCR diversity had risen significantly by C4D1, CD8+ TCR diversity had not.

There was relapse after autologous stem cell transplantation in every patient, and there was variation in brentuximab vedotin exposure. The gene calls are TRBV19 and TRBJ2-1, with no clear D. The sequenced sample was peripheral blood mononuclear cells (PBMCs), obtained before the second cycle of nivolumab. The source of this sequence is a human donor with classical Hodgkin lymphoma. CDR3 nucleotide sequence: TGTGCCAGTAGTCCCTGGCCCGATGAGCAGTTCTTC. As protein: CASSPWPDEQFF.